The entry that follows covers one T cell receptor beta chain sequence. As yet, its antigen is unknown. The assay was immunoSEQ multiplex PCR, and TCRdb's table has in-frame clones only and misses some. The data hold 30,000 or so clones, with around 90% observed a single time. The data belong to a study of T cells in localized non-small cell lung cancer. From germline, CDR1 is MNHNS and CDR2 SASEGT. V lost 0 bases to trimming and J lost 2 bases; unmatched junction nucleotides: 13. The CDR3 has 22 amino acids. Overall study results and limits: The study sequenced only one region of the tumor. As a result, intratumor heterogeneity could not be excluded and remains possible. Elevated blood T cell density was associated with longer overall survival. Adjacent lung exhibited a median of about 56 among the 100 most abundant tumor clones.

Sequencing used peripheral blood mononuclear cells, obtained before any cancer treatment. This chain joins TRBV6-1 and TRBJ2-1, with 16 positions matching TRBD2. This sequence originates from a woman aged 40-69 years with stage III lung adenocarcinoma. CDR3 sequence reads: CASSEAPGHGTSGGDPYNEQFF. The CDR3 region has the DNA TGTGCCAGCAGTGAAGCGCCGGGCCACGGGACTAGCGGGGGGGACCCCTACAATGAGCAGTTCTTC.